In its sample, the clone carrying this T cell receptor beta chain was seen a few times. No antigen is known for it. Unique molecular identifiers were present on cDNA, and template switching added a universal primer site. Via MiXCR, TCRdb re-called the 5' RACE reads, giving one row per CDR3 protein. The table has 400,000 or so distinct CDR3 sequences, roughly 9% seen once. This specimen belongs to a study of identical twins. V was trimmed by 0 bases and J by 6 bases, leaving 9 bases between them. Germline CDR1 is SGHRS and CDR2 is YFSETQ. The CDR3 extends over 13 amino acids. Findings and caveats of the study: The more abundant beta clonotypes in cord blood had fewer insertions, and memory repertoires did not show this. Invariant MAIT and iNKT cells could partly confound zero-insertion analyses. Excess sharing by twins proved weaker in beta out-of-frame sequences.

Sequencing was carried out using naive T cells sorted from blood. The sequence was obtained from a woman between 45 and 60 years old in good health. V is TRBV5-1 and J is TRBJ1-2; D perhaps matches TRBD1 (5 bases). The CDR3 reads CASSLVTGDGYTF. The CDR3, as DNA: TGCGCCAGCAGCTTGGTAACAGGCGATGGCTACACCTTC.